One T cell receptor (beta chain) is described in this entry. The antigen is unknown. These data belong to a study of T-cell reconstitution after alpha-beta-depleted transplantation in children. Study-wide results and caveats: The main origin of T-cell counts and diversity one year after transplant was newly produced T cells. In patients about two months after transplant, alpha-beta T cells reportedly arose from several hundred expanded graft clones. It was surviving recipient T cells and thymic progenitors that gave some patients high TCRbeta diversity at day 60.

Using unique molecular identifiers, the investigators prepared the TCRbeta library. TCRdb redid the calling of the PCR reads with MiXCR, one entry per CDR3 protein. The sample has hundreds of thousands of distinct CDR3 sequences, 10% to 15% seen once; the top ten hold around 2.2%. Germline values: CDR1 MDHEN, CDR2 SYDVKM. This CDR3 spans 14 amino acids. The V end lost 9 bases, the J end lost 1 base, and 15 bases lay between the germline ends. The clonotype originates from a male patient aged 10 to 17 who had a stem cell transplant for acute myeloid leukemia, so the T cells may come from the graft donor. The genes are TRBV28 and TRBJ2-5, with D perhaps assigned TRBD1 or TRBD2 (5 bases each). Material: PBMCs, mostly from graft donor cells, obtained 360 days after TCRalphabeta/CD19-depleted stem cell transplant. In nucleotides, the CDR3 is TGTGCCAGGGGGGTCTTAGCGTCCCAAGAGACCCAGTACTTC. It encodes CARGVLASQETQYF.